This T cell receptor (beta chain) was profiled in a study of vaccination effects on CD4 cells after COVID-19. Whole-study context: Post-vaccine sampling occurred a median 72 days after the second dose.

The CDR3 sequence is 11 residues long. Germline lookup yields CDR1 LGHNA and CDR2 YNFKEQ. Deletions cut 0 bases from V and 8 bases from J, with 2 bases between. Antigen-specific CD4+ T cells were expanded with viral peptide pools in the ViraFEST assay before sequencing. It was after 10 days of culture that CD4+ T cells were isolated. Participants got two doses of BNT162b2 or mRNA-1273 vaccine. Neither prior SARS-CoV-2 infection nor positive nucleocapsid antibodies were present in the vaccine recipients. Every well got around 1.9 million PBMC, which were grown with around 11 IU/ml IL-2 and around 10 ug/ml peptides. Sequencing was performed with immunoSEQ multiplex PCR; in TCRdb, only in-frame clones are kept and a portion is missing. The sample records approximately 23,000 clones, 70% to 75% being singletons. This clone has just one count. Its specificity is not known.

The clonotype was recovered from a human donor who received a COVID-19 vaccine. Material: CD4+ T cells from PBMCs cultured with SARS-CoV-2 spike peptides, obtained after COVID-19 vaccination. This chain joins TRBV4-2 and TRBJ2-1; D remains unclear. CDR3 sequence reads: CASSQEYEQFF. As DNA, the CDR3 is TGTGCCAGCAGCCAAGAATATGAGCAGTTCTTC.